The rows below give T cell receptor beta chains drawn from one sample of a study of shared T cell receptors in the human thymus. TCRdb's copy holds only in-frame clones and misses some; the assay was immunoSEQ multiplex PCR. The sample includes some 760,000 clones, approximately 85% of them seen just once. This same sample was also taken into another study, of human thymus T cells.

Sequenced input: thymocytes. The receptors here all came from a girl under two years old with a congenital heart defect. CDR3s leave out the opening cysteine and the closing phenylalanine or tryptophan. The D gene is left open where the match is weak.

D,V,length,J,CDR3
-,TRBV2,15,TRBJ1-5,ASSESAGGGGRQPQH
-,TRBV13,13,TRBJ2-7,ASRGGGASTYEQY
-,TRBV18,17,TRBJ1-1,ASSPPACLKGRWDTEAF
TRBD1,TRBV19,10,TRBJ1-2,ASSGGAGGYT
-,TRBV7-2,16,TRBJ1-1,ASTRLYDSTPSNTEAF
TRBD1,TRBV28,17,TRBJ1-2,ASSFLRQGSLVANYGYT
TRBD1,TRBV7-2,15,TRBJ1-5,ASSLGYRQGGNQPQH
-,TRBV5-1,15,TRBJ2-3,ASSLVSSVNNTDTQY
-,TRBV19,14,TRBJ1-1,ASSAPQGIRNTEAF
TRBD2,TRBV5-4,12,TRBJ2-3,ASSSSGGTDTQY
TRBD1,TRBV7-8,13,TRBJ2-5,ASSSTNRGQETQY
-,TRBV5-6,12,TRBJ2-7,ASSPGQPSYEQY
TRBD1,TRBV5-1,14,TRBJ1-1,ASTSTGVAMNTEAF
TRBD1,TRBV7-3,12,TRBJ1-1,ASSATGENTEAF
TRBD1,TRBV4-1,14,TRBJ2-5,ASSPYRDRGPETQY
-,TRBV5-1,13,TRBJ2-5,ASSLDRGGWETQY
-,TRBV19,13,TRBJ2-5,ASSFRRLKQETQY
-,TRBV5-1,16,TRBJ2-7,ASSPQRAPNGLEYEQY
TRBD2,TRBV13,15,TRBJ2-7,ASSLVKAGVLPDEQY
TRBD1,TRBV5-6,17,TRBJ2-1,ASSLGGEGDRGIYNEQF
-,TRBV7-2,15,TRBJ2-2,ASAKTGETRDTGELF
TRBD1,TRBV15,17,TRBJ2-4,ATSSYTPTGDLTKNIQY
TRBD2,TRBV7-6,14,TRBJ2-2,ASSPPAGVTTGELF
TRBD1,TRBV9,11,TRBJ2-3,ASSVRGLDTQY
-,TRBV19,9,TRBJ2-7,ASSTGYEQY
-,TRBV27,10,TRBJ1-1,ASSVDSNKAF